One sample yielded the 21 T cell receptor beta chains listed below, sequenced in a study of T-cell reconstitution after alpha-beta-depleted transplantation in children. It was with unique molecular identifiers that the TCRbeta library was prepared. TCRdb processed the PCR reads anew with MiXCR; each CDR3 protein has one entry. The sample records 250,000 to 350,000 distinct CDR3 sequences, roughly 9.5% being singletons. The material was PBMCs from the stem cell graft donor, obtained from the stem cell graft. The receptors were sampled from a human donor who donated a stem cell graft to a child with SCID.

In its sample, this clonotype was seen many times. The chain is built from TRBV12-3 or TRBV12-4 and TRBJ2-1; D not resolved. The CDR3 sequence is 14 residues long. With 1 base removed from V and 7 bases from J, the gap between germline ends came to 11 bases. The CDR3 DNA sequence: TGTGCCAGCAGTTTAGTTTTGTTGGGAAATGAGCAGTTCTTC. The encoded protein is CASSLVLLGNEQFF.

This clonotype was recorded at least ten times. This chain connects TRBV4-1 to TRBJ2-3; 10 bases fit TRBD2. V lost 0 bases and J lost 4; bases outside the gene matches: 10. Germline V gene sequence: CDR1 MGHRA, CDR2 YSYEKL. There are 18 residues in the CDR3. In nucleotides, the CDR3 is TGCGCCAGCAGCCAAGATTGGCTAGCGGGGGCCCCTCCAGATACGCAGTATTTT. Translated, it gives CASSQDWLAGAPPDTQYF.

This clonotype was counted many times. The CDR3 sequence: CASSHTSYEQYF. CDR3 sequence (DNA): TGTGCCAGCAGCCACACTAGCTACGAGCAGTACTTC. The chain links TRBV12-3 or TRBV12-4 to TRBJ2-7; TRBD2 is a possible D gene (5 bases). The CDR3 runs to 12 residues. Trimming cost V 6 bases and J 3 bases, with 9 bases left between them.

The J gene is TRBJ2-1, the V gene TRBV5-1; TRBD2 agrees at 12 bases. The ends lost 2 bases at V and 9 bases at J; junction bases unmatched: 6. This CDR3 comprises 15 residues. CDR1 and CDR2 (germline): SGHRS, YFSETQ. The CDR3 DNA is TGCGCCAGCAGCTTATCTAGCGGGGGGGCCTCTGAGCAGTTCTTC. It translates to CASSLSSGGASEQFF.

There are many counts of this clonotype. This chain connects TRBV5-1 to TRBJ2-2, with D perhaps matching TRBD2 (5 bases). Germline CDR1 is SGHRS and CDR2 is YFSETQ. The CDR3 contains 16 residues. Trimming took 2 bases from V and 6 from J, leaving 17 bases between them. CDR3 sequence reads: CASSLPGLDMSGELFF. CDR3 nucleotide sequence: TGCGCCAGCAGCTTACCCGGACTTGACATGTCCGGGGAGCTGTTTTTT. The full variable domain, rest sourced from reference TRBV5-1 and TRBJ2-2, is KAGVTQTPRYLIKTRGQQVTLSCSPISGHRSVSWYQQTPGQGLQFLFEYFSETQRNKGNFPGRFSGRQFSNSRSEMNVSTLELGDSALYLCASSLPGLDMSGELFFGEGSRLTVL.

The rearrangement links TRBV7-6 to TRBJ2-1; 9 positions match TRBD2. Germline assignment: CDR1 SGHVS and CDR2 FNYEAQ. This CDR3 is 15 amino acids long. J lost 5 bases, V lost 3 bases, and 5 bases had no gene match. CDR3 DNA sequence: TGTGCCAGCAGCTTGGCGGGGGGGCTCAACAATGAGCAGTTCTTC. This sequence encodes CASSLAGGLNNEQFF. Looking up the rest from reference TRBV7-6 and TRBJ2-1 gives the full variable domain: GAGVSQSPRYKVTKRGQDVALRCDPISGHVSLYWYRQALGQGPEFLTYFNYEAQQDKSGLPNDRFSAERPEGSISTLTIQRTEQRDSAMYRCASSLAGGLNNEQFFGPGTRLTVL.

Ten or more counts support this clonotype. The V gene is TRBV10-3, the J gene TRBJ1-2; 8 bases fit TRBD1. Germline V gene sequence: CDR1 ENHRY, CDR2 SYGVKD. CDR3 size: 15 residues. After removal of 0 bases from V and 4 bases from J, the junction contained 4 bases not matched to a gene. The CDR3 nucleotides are TGTGCCATCAGTGAGTCACAGGGACAGGTCTATGGCTACACCTTC. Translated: CAISESQGQVYGYTF.

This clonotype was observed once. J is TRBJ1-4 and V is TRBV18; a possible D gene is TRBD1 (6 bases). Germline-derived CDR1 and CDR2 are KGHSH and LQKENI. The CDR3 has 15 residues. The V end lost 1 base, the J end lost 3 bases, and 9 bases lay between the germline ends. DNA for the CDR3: TGTGCCAGCTCACCACAACAGGGACCTAATGAAAAACTGTTTTTT. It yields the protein CASSPQQGPNEKLFF.

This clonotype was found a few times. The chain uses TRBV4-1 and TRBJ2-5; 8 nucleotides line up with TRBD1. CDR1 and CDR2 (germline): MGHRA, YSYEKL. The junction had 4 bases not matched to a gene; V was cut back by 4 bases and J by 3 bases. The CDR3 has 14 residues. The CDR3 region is CASSLVQGEETQYF. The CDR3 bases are TGCGCCAGCAGCCTAGTACAGGGGGAAGAGACCCAGTACTTC.

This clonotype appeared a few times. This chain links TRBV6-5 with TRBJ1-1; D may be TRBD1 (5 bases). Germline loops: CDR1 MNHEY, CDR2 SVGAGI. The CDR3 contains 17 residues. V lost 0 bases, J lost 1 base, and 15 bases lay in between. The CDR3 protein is CASSYSRDSLTNTEAFF. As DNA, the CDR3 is TGTGCCAGCAGTTACTCAAGAGACAGCCTTACGAACACTGAAGCTTTCTTT.

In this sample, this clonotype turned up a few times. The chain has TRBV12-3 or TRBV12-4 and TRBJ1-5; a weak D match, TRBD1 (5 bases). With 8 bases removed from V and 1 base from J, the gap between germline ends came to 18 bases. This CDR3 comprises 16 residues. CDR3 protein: CASRDENRGSNQPQHF. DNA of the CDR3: TGTGCCAGCCGGGACGAGAACCGAGGGAGCAATCAGCCCCAGCATTTT.

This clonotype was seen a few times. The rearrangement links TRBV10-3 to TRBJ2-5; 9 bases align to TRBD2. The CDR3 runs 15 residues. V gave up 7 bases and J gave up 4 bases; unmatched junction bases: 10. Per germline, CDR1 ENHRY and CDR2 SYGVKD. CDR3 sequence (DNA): TGTGCCATCACCAAGGGACTAGCAGTCGGAGAGACCCAGTACTTC. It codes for CAITKGLAVGETQYF.

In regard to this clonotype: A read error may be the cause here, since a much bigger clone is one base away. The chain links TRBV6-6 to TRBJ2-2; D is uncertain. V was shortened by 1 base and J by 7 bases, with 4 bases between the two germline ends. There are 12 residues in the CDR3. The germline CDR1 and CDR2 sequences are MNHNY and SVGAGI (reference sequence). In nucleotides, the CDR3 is TGTGCCAGCAGTTACTTTGGCGGGGAGCTGTTTTTT. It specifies CASSYFGGELFF.

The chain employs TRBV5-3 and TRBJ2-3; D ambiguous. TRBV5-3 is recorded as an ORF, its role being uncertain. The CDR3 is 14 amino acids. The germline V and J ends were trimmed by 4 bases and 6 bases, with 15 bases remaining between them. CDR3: CARSRADPVDTQYF. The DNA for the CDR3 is TGTGCCAGAAGCCGGGCAGACCCCGTCGATACGCAGTATTTT.

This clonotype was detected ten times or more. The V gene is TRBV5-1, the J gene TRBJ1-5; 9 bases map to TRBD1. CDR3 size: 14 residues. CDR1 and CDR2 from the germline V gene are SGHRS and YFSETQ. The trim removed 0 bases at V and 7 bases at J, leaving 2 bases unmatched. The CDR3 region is CASSLGDREQPQHF. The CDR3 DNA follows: TGCGCCAGCAGCTTGGGGGACAGGGAGCAGCCCCAGCATTTT.

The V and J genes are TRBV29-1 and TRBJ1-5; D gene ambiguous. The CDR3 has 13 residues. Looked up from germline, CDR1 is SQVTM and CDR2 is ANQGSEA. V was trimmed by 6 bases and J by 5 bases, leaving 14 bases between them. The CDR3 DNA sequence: TGCAGCGTCGCCCCGGGTGTGTATCAGCCCCAGCATTTT. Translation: CSVAPGVYQPQHF.

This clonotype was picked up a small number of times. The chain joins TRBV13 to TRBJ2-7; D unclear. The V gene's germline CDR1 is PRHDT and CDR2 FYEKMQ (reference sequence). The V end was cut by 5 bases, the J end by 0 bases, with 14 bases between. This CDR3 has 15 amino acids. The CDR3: CASSAHGLGSYEQYF. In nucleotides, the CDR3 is TGTGCCAGCAGCGCTCACGGTCTTGGCTCCTACGAGCAGTACTTC. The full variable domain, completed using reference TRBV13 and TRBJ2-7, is AAGVIQSPRHLIKEKRETATLKCYPIPRHDTVYWYQQGPGQDPQFLISFYEKMQSDKGSIPDRFSAQQFSDYHSELNMSSLELGDSALYFCASSAHGLGSYEQYFGPGTRLTVT.

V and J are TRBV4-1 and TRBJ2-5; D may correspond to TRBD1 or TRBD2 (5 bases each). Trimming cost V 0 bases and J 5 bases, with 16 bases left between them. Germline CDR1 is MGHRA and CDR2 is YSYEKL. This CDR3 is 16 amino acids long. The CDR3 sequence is CASSQEGTPRGETQYF. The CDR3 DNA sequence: TGCGCCAGCAGCCAAGAAGGGACCCCGCGAGGGGAGACCCAGTACTTC.

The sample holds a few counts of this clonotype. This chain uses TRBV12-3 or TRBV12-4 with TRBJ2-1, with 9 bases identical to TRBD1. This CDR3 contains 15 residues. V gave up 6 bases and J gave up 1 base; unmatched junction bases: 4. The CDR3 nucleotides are TGTGCCAGCAGAGCAGACAGGGGGTCCTACAATGAGCAGTTCTTC. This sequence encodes CASRADRGSYNEQFF.

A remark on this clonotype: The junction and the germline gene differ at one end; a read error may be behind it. In nucleotides, the CDR3 is TGCGCCAGCAGCTTGGGCCCATCCAATCAGCCCCAGCATTTT. It yields the protein CASSLGPSNQPQHF. The V and J genes are TRBV7-6 and TRBJ1-5; D not resolved. The length of the CDR3 is 14 residues. Germline CDR1 and CDR2: SGHVS and FNYEAQ.

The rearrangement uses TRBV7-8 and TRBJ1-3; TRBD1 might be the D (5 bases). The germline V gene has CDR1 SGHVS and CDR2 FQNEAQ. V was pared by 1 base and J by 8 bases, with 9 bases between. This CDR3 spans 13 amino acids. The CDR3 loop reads CASSLGRGDTIYF. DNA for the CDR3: TGTGCCAGCAGCTTAGGGAGAGGGGACACCATATATTTT. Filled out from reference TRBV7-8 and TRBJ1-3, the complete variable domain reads GAGVSQSPRYKVAKRGQDVALRCDPISGHVSLFWYQQALGQGPEFLTYFQNEAQLDKSGLPSDRFFAERPEGSVSTLKIQRTQQEDSAVYLCASSLGRGDTIYFGEGSWLTVV.